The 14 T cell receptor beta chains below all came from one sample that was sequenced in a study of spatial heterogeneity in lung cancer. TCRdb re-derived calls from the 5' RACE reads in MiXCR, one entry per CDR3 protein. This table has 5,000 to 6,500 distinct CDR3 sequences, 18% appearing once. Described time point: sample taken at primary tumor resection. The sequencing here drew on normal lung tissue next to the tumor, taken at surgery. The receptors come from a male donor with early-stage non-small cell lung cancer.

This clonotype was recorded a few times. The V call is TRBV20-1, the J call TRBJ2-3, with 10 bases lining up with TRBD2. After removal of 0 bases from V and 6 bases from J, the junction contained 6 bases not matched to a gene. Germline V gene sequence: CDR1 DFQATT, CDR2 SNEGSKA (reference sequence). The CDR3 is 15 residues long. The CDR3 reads CSARDASGSRDTQYF. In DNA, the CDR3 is TGCAGTGCTAGAGATGCTAGCGGGAGTAGGGATACGCAGTATTTT.

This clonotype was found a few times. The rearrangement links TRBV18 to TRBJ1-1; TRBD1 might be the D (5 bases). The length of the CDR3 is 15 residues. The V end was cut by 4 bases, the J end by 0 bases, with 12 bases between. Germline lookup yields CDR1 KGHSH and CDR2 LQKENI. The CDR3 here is CASSLWRDVNTEAFF. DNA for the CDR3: TGTGCCAGCTCACTTTGGAGGGACGTGAACACTGAAGCTTTCTTT. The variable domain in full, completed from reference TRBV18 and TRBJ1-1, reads NAGVMQNPRHLVRRRGQEARLRCSPMKGHSHVYWYRQLPEEGLKFMVYLQKENIIDESGMPKERFSAEFPKEGPSILRIQQVVRGDSAAYFCASSLWRDVNTEAFFGQGTRLTVV.

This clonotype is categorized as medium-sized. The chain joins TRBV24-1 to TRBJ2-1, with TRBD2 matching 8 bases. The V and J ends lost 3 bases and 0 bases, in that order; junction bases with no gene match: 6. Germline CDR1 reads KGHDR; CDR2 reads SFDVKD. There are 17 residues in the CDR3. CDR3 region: CATSDARSGSSYNEQFF. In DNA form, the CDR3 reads TGTGCCACCAGTGATGCCCGAAGCGGGAGCTCCTACAATGAGCAGTTCTTC.

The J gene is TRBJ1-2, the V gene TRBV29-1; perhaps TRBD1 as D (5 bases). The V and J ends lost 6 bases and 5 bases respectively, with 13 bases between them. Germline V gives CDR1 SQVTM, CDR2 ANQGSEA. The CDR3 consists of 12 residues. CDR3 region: CSVGRGGYGYTF. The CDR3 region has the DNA TGCAGCGTGGGGAGGGGAGGATATGGCTACACCTTC.

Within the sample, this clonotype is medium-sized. The CDR3 DNA is TGTGCCAGCAGCCGGTTAGGGGGCGGGGTGGATGAGCAGTTCTTC. Its translation: CASSRLGGGVDEQFF. This chain joins TRBV14 and TRBJ2-1, with a weak D call TRBD1 (7 bases). Germline V gene lookup returns CDR1 SGHDN and CDR2 FVKESK. Between the trimmed V and J ends, which lost 4 bases and 8 bases, there was a span of 18 bases. There are 15 residues in the CDR3.

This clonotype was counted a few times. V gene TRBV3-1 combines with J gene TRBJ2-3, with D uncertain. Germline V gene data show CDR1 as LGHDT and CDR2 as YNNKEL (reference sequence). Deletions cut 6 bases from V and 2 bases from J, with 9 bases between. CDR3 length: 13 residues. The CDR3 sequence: CASRDTNTDTQYF. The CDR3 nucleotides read TGTGCCAGCAGAGATACGAACACAGATACGCAGTATTTT.

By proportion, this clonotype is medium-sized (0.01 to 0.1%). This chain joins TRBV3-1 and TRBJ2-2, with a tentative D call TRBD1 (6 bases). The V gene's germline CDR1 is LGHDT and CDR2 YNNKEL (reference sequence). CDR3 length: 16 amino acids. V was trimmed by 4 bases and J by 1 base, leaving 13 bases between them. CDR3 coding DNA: TGTGCCAGCAGCCCTCGACTCAGGGGGAACACCGGGGAGCTGTTTTTT. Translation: CASSPRLRGNTGELFF.

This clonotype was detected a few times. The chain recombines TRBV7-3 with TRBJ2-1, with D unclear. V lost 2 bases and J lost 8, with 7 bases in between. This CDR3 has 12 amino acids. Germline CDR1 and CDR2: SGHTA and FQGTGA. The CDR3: CASSLQGYEQFF. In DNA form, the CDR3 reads TGTGCCAGCAGCTTACAAGGATATGAGCAGTTCTTC.

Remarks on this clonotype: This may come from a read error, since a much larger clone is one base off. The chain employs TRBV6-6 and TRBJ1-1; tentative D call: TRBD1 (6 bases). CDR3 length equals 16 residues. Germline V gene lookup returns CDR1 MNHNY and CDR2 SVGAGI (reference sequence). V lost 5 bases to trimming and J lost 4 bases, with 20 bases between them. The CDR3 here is CASSPRTERTITEAFF. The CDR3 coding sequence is TGTGCCAGCAGTCCTCGGACAGAGCGAACGATCACTGAAGCTTTCTTT.

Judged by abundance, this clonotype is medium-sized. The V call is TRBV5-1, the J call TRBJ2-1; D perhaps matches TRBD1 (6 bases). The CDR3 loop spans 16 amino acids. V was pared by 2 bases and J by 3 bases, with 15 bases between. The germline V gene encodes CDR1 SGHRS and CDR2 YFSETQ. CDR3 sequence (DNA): TGCGCCAGCAGCTTAACCGGACAGATCAACTACAATGAGCAGTTCTTC. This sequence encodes CASSLTGQINYNEQFF.

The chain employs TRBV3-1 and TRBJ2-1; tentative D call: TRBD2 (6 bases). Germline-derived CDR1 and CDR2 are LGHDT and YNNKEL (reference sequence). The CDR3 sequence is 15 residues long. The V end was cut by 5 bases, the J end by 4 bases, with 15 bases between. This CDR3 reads CASSNRLALYNEQFF. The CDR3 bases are TGTGCCAGCAGCAACCGTCTAGCGCTTTACAATGAGCAGTTCTTC.

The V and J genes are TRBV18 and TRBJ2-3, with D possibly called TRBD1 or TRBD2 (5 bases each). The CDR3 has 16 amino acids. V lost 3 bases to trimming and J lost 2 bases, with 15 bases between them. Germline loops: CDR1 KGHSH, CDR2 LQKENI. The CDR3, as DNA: TGTGCCAGCTCACCTAACCGGGACCACTACACAGATACGCAGTATTTT. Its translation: CASSPNRDHYTDTQYF.

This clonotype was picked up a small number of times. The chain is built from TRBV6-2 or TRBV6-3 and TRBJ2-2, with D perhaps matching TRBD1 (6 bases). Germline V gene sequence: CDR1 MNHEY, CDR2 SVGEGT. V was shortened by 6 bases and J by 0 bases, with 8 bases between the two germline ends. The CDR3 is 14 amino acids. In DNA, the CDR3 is TGTGCCAGCAGACAGGGAGCGAACACCGGGGAGCTGTTTTTT. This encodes CASRQGANTGELFF.

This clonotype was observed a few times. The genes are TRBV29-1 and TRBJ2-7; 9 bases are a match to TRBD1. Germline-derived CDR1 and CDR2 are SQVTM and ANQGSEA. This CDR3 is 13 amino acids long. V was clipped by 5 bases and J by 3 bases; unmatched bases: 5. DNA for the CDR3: TGCAGCGTTCTGGGACAGGGCCTCTACGAGCAGTACTTC. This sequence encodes CSVLGQGLYEQYF.